Following are 8 T cell receptor beta chains from one sample sequenced in a study of CD8 T cells in ankylosing spondylitis (dated by TCRdb to 2016 to 2017). Libraries were constructed by 5' RACE. The sequencing machine was an Illumina HiSeq 2500. TCRdb itself trimmed the public reads at Q25 with fastp, ran MiXCR and retained productive beta chains. Rows with one shared CDR3 protein collapse into an entry with the most common genes and DNA. The sample contains some 450,000 distinct CDR3 sequences, under 20% of them found a single time. 1% of the sample is in the top ten clones. Here is what the overall study found, with its caveats: A TCR beta motif of about 8 highly homologous amino acid variants appeared characteristic of blood from ankylosing spondylitis patients.

Antigen specificity for these receptors is unknown. Input material: blood, either unsorted or a sorted T cell fraction (not recorded which). These receptor sequences come from a male donor with ankylosing spondylitis.

The chain links TRBV30 to TRBJ2-7; D perhaps matches TRBD1 (6 bases). The V end lost 5 bases, the J end lost 4 bases, and 9 bases lay between the germline ends. Germline V lookup: CDR1 GTSNPN, CDR2 SVGIG (reference sequence). The CDR3 sequence is 11 residues long. The CDR3 is CAWQGQYEQYF. In nucleotides, the CDR3 is TGTGCCTGGCAGGGGCAGTACGAGCAGTACTTC.

Note on this clonotype: The junction does not match germline at one end; this may be a read error. The chain carries TRBV5-1 and TRBJ2-5; 8 bases match TRBD2. The germline V gene has CDR1 SGHRS and CDR2 YFSETQ. The CDR3 runs to 13 residues. CDR3 region: CTSSQSGSQTQYF. Written as DNA, the CDR3 is TGCACCAGCAGCCAGAGCGGGAGCCAGACCCAGTACTTC.

This clonotype has just a few counts. The rearrangement links TRBV20-1 to TRBJ2-7; 7 nucleotides line up with TRBD1. The V segment lost 6 bases and the J segment 2 bases; nucleotides outside the gene matches: 7. This CDR3 comprises 13 residues. Looked up from germline, CDR1 is DFQATT and CDR2 is SNEGSKA (reference sequence). The CDR3 loop is CSAAGTVAYEQYF. The CDR3 nucleotides are TGCAGTGCCGCCGGGACAGTTGCCTACGAGCAGTACTTC.

The J gene is TRBJ2-5, the V gene TRBV30, with 8 bases identical to TRBD2. The trim removed 0 bases at V and 0 bases at J, leaving 6 bases unmatched. Germline V gene data show CDR1 as GTSNPN and CDR2 as SVGIG (reference sequence). This CDR3 has 16 amino acids. The CDR3 DNA is TGTGCCTGGAGTGTATACAAGCGGGGGTACCAAGAGACCCAGTACTTC. Its protein is CAWSVYKRGYQETQYF. The entire variable domain, with the rest obtained from reference TRBV30 and TRBJ2-5, is as follows: SQTIHQWPATLVQPVGSPLSLECTVEGTSNPNLYWYRQAAGRGLQLLFYSVGIGQISSEVPQNLSASRPQDRQFILSSKKLLLSDSGFYLCAWSVYKRGYQETQYFGPGTRLLVL.

This CDR3 reads CASSAGGSYNEQFF. The CDR3 bases are TGTGCCAGCAGTGCAGGGGGCTCCTACAATGAGCAGTTCTTC. The chain uses TRBV6-1 and TRBJ2-1; 7 bases match TRBD1. Trimming cost V 4 bases and J 0 bases; bases outside gene matches: 0. CDR3 length equals 14 residues. Germline V gives CDR1 MNHNS, CDR2 SASEGT.

This clonotype was counted between two and nine times. This chain connects TRBV19 to TRBJ1-1, with D perhaps TRBD1 (5 bases). The ends were cut back, 4 bases at V and 3 bases at J, with 9 bases in the middle. CDR1 is LNHDA, CDR2 SQIVND, per germline (reference sequence). The CDR3 is 13 residues long. CDR3 sequence: CASSKGRDTEAFF. The CDR3 DNA follows: TGTGCCAGTAGTAAAGGCAGGGACACTGAAGCTTTCTTT. Using reference TRBV19 and TRBJ1-1 for the parts outside the CDR3, the full variable domain is DGGITQSPKYLFRKEGQNVTLSCEQNLNHDAMYWYRQDPGQGLRLIYYSQIVNDFQKGDIAEGYSVSREKKESFPLTVTSAQKNPTAFYLCASSKGRDTEAFFGQGTRLTVV.

This sequence joins TRBV7-3 and TRBJ1-1; no reliable D call. CDR3 length: 14 amino acids. Deletions cut 5 bases from V and 4 bases from J, with 14 bases between. Germline V gene data show CDR1 as SGHTA and CDR2 as FQGTGA. This CDR3 reads CASSQRVGVTEAFF. CDR3 nucleotide sequence: TGTGCCAGCAGCCAACGGGTTGGGGTCACTGAAGCTTTCTTT. Together with reference TRBV7-3 and TRBJ1-1, the CDR3 gives the full variable domain: GAGVSQTPSNKVTEKGKYVELRCDPISGHTALYWYRQSLGQGPEFLIYFQGTGAADDSGLPNDRFFAVRPEGSVSTLKIQRTERGDSAVYLCASSQRVGVTEAFFGQGTRLTVV.

This clonotype has only a few counts. The CDR3, as DNA: TGTGCCAGCAGTGATTCCGGCTTTCTAGGGGAGCAGTTCTTC. As protein: CASSDSGFLGEQFF. This sequence joins TRBV25-1 and TRBJ2-1, with unresolved D. CDR3 length equals 14 residues. CDR1 is MGHDK and CDR2 is SYGVNS in the germline V gene. Deletions cut 3 bases from V and 10 bases from J, with 16 bases between.